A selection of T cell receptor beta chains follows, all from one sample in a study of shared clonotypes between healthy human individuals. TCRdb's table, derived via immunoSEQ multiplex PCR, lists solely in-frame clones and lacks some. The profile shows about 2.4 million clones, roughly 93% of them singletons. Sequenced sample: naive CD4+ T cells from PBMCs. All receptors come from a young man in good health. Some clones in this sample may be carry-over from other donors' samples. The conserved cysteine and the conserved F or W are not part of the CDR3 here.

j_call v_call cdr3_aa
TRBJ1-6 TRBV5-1 ASSWLGQNSPLH
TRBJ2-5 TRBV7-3 ASSLIPQETQY
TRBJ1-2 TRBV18 ASSPETAANYGYT
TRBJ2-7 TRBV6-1 ASSGPGLPYEQY
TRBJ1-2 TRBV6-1 ASQKQGRGGYT
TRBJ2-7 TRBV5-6 ASSFLIDRAAYEQY
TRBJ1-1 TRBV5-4 ASSTRTGRTEAF
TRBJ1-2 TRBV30 AWRPSPHSGGYT
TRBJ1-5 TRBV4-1 ASSLIGQPQH
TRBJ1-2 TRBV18 ASSPGGSGYT
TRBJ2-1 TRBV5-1 ASSSGAGDYNEQF
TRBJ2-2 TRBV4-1 ASKRVANTGELF